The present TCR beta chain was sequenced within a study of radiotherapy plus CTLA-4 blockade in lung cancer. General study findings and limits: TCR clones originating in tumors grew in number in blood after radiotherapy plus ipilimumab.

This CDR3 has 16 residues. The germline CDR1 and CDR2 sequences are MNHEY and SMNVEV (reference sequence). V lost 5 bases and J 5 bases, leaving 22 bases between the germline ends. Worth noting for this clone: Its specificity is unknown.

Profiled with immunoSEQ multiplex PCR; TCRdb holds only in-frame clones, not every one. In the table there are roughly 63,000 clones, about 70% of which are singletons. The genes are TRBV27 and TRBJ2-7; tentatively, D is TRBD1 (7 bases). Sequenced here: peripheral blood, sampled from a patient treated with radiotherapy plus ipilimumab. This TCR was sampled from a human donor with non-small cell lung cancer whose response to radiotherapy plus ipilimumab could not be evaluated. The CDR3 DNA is TGTGCCAGCAGTCCTCAATTGACAGGGACTGGCAACGAGCAGTACTTC. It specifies CASSPQLTGTGNEQYF.